This is a list of T cell receptor beta chains from one sample in a study of blood T cell repertoires in COVID-19. TCRdb's table, derived via immunoSEQ multiplex PCR, lists solely in-frame clones and lacks some. Counted here are about 340,000 clones, about nine tenths occurring once; the ten biggest clones make up about 6.7%. Sequencing was performed on peripheral blood. All receptors come from a woman between 65 and 79 years old with COVID-19, enrolled during active disease. CDR3s include the opening cysteine and the closing phenylalanine or tryptophan. The D gene is left open where the match is weak. A clone size is listed for some rows: how often the clone was seen (once, few, many), or a class if it is expanded.

clone_size	v_call	j_call	d_call	cdr3_aa	cdr3_nt
-	TRBV24-1	TRBJ1-2	-	CATSDFQRNGYTF	TGTGCCACCAGTGATTTTCAGCGGAATGGCTACACCTTC
once	TRBV3-1/TRBV3-2	TRBJ1-3	TRBD1	CASSTQGAAGNTIYF	TGTGCCAGCAGCACGCAGGGGGCCGCTGGAAACACCATATATTTT
-	TRBV4-1	TRBJ2-7	-	CASKREVGAPSYEQYF	TGCGCCAGCAAGAGGGAGGTAGGGGCCCCTTCCTACGAGCAGTACTTC
once	TRBV10-1	TRBJ2-2	-	CASSGVGGLNTGELFF	TGCGCCAGCAGTGGGGTTGGGGGCCTGAACACCGGGGAGCTGTTTTTT
-	TRBV27	TRBJ1-2	-	CASGQGLRGYTF	TGTGCCTCGGGGCAGGGGCTCAGAGGCTACACCTTC
-	TRBV29-1	TRBJ1-3	TRBD1	CSVFTGGPGNTIYF	TGCAGCGTCTTTACAGGGGGCCCTGGAAACACCATATATTTT
-	TRBV10-1	TRBJ1-5	-	CASRRHIHQPQHF	TGCGCCAGCAGAAGACATATTCATCAGCCCCAGCATTTT
-	TRBV9	TRBJ2-7	-	CASSVDGGILYEQYF	TGTGCCAGCAGCGTAGATGGAGGGATCCTCTACGAGCAGTACTTC
-	TRBV3-1/TRBV3-2	TRBJ2-7	-	CASSQLEGTYEQYF	TGTGCCAGCAGCCAACTAGAGGGCACCTACGAGCAGTACTTC
-	TRBV6-5	TRBJ1-5	-	CASSSYYSNQPQHF	TGTGCCAGCAGTTCCTACTATAGCAATCAGCCCCAGCATTTT
-	TRBV28	TRBJ1-2	TRBD1	CASSLGQVDGYTF	TGTGCCAGCAGTCTCGGACAGGTTGATGGCTACACCTTC
-	TRBV5-1	TRBJ2-7	TRBD1	CASSNGQGKGYEQYF	TGCGCCAGCAGCAACGGACAGGGGAAAGGCTACGAGCAGTACTTC
-	TRBV9	TRBJ1-3	TRBD1	CASRGQGSENTIYF	TGTGCCAGCAGAGGACAGGGGAGTGAAAACACCATATATTTT
-	TRBV7-9	TRBJ2-5	-	CASSLVSSGETQYF	TGTGCCAGCAGCTTAGTTAGTTCAGGGGAGACCCAGTACTTC
-	TRBV28	TRBJ1-5	-	CASTKGGGYDQPQHF	TGTGCCAGCACCAAAGGGGGAGGGTACGATCAGCCCCAGCATTTT
-	TRBV7-2	TRBJ2-3	TRBD1	CASSSDRVLDTQYF	TGTGCCAGCAGCTCCGACAGGGTCCTTGATACGCAGTATTTT
-	TRBV4-1	TRBJ1-4	-	CASSRGDSTNEKLFF	TGCGCCAGCAGCCGGGGGGATTCAACTAATGAAAAACTGTTTTTT
-	TRBV11-2	TRBJ2-5	-	CASSSTPRGGLRETQYF	TGTGCCAGCAGCTCCACTCCGAGGGGGGGGCTAAGAGAGACCCAGTACTTC
-	TRBV9	TRBJ2-1	TRBD2	CASSVEFSGGASRQFF	TGTGCCAGCAGCGTAGAGTTTAGCGGGGGGGCGAGCAGGCAGTTCTTC
-	TRBV18	TRBJ1-1	TRBD1	CASSPEQGAPEAFF	TGTGCCAGCTCACCCGAACAGGGGGCCCCTGAAGCTTTCTTT
-	TRBV2	TRBJ1-5	-	CASKGENSNQPQHF	TGTGCCAGCAAGGGGGAGAATAGCAATCAGCCCCAGCATTTT
few	TRBV15	TRBJ1-3	-	CATSRGTGSSGNTIYF	TGTGCCACCAGCAGAGGTACAGGGTCGTCTGGAAACACCATATATTTT
-	TRBV19	TRBJ1-5	TRBD1	CASSDRVNQPQHF	TGTGCCAGCAGTGACAGGGTCAATCAGCCCCAGCATTTT
-	TRBV5-1	TRBJ2-5	TRBD2	CASSLGVAGRKETQYF	TGCGCCAGCAGCTTGGGGGTAGCGGGGAGAAAAGAGACCCAGTACTTC
-	TRBV27	TRBJ1-2	TRBD1	CASTSGGGGYTF	TGTGCCAGCACCTCAGGGGGCGGGGGCTACACCTTC
-	TRBV27	TRBJ1-2	-	CASRGIGENYGYTF	TGTGCCAGCAGAGGAATAGGGGAAAACTATGGCTACACCTTC
once	TRBV9	TRBJ1-1	-	CASSVDGGASTEAFF	TGTGCCAGCAGCGTAGATGGGGGGGCAAGTACTGAAGCTTTCTTT
-	TRBV5-1	TRBJ2-7	TRBD1	CASSPWGQGDFGSYEQYF	TGCGCCAGCAGCCCTTGGGGACAGGGGGACTTTGGATCCTACGAGCAGTACTTC
-	TRBV12-3/TRBV12-4	TRBJ1-1	-	CASTGRTNTEAFF	TGTGCCAGCACCGGGAGGACGAACACTGAAGCTTTCTTT
-	TRBV4-2	TRBJ1-5	-	CASSQDEVSNQPQHF	TGTGCCAGCAGCCAAGATGAGGTTAGCAATCAGCCCCAGCATTTT
-	TRBV6-6	TRBJ2-6	TRBD1	CASSRRQGATGANVLTF	TGTGCCAGCAGTCGCCGACAGGGGGCTACTGGGGCCAACGTCCTGACTTTC
once	TRBV27	TRBJ1-2	TRBD1	CASSLRGPEYGYTF	TGTGCCAGCAGTTTAAGGGGGCCGGAGTATGGCTACACCTTC
few	TRBV19	TRBJ2-3	-	CASSIGHSGDTQYF	TGTGCCAGTAGTATAGGACACTCAGGGGATACGCAGTATTTT
-	TRBV5-1	TRBJ1-1	-	CASSLTDTEAFF	TGCGCCAGCAGCTTGACAGACACTGAAGCTTTCTTT
-	TRBV6-2/TRBV6-3	TRBJ2-2	-	CASSYLVPGELFF	TGTGCCAGCAGTTACTTAGTACCCGGGGAGCTGTTTTTT
-	TRBV4-3	TRBJ1-1	-	CASSQYREETEAFF	TGCGCCAGCAGCCAATACAGGGAAGAGACTGAAGCTTTCTTT
-	TRBV6-2/TRBV6-3	TRBJ1-1	TRBD1	CASSLTGGTTEAFF	TGTGCCAGCAGTTTGACAGGGGGGACCACTGAAGCTTTCTTT
-	TRBV5-1	TRBJ1-2	TRBD1	CASSLRQGNYGYTF	TGCGCCAGCAGCTTAAGACAGGGTAACTATGGCTACACCTTC
-	TRBV29-1	TRBJ1-2	TRBD1	CSVYMNDGQGIGLGYTF	TGCAGCGTTTATATGAATGACGGACAGGGTATAGGCCTTGGCTACACCTTC
-	TRBV5-5	TRBJ1-4	-	CASSFGGFNEKLFF	TGTGCCAGCAGCTTCGGGGGGTTTAATGAAAAACTGTTTTTT
-	TRBV6-5	TRBJ2-4	TRBD2	CASSYSRGGLNIQYF	TGTGCCAGCAGTTACTCGCGGGGGGGCTTAAACATTCAGTACTTC
once	TRBV6-4	TRBJ1-1	TRBD1	CASSAQGDTEAFF	TGTGCCAGCAGCGCTCAGGGGGACACTGAAGCTTTCTTT
-	TRBV5-1	TRBJ2-5	TRBD1	CASSGQGLGQETQYF	TGCGCCAGCAGCGGACAGGGGTTGGGGCAAGAGACCCAGTACTTC
once	TRBV9	TRBJ2-7	TRBD2	CASSPTGGTPYEQYF	TGTGCCAGCAGCCCGACCGGGGGGACCCCCTACGAGCAGTACTTC
-	TRBV18	TRBJ1-5	TRBD1	CASSQGAGGSQHF	TGTGCCAGCTCTCAAGGTGCAGGGGGGTCCCAGCATTTT
-	TRBV12-3/TRBV12-4	TRBJ2-1	-	CASTSSRQGYQFF	TGTGCCAGCACCTCCAGCCGCCAGGGGTATCAGTTCTTC
-	TRBV29-1	TRBJ1-2	TRBD1	CSVEGQGAYGYTF	TGCAGCGTTGAAGGCCAGGGGGCCTATGGCTACACCTTC